The source of this TCR beta chain is a study of blood T cell repertoires in COVID-19. Across the whole study: Nucleic acid was either cDNA or gDNA, and it came from T cells, B-cell-depleted T cells, or PBMCs.

Assay used: immunoSEQ multiplex PCR; TCRdb lists only in-frame clones, some missing. The table shows roughly 140,000 clones, with under 80% occurring only once. This CDR3 has 13 residues. V lost 8 bases and J lost 0, with 8 bases in between. The germline CDR1 and CDR2 sequences are LGHDT and YNNKEL (reference sequence). The sample consisted of peripheral blood. The sequence derives from a man aged 55-75 years with acute or convalescent COVID-19. The chain uses TRBV3-1 (or the pseudogene TRBV3-2) and TRBJ1-3; D not certain. CDR3 residues: CASGLRSGNTIYF. CDR3 DNA sequence: TGTGCCAGCGGGCTACGCTCTGGAAACACCATATATTTT.